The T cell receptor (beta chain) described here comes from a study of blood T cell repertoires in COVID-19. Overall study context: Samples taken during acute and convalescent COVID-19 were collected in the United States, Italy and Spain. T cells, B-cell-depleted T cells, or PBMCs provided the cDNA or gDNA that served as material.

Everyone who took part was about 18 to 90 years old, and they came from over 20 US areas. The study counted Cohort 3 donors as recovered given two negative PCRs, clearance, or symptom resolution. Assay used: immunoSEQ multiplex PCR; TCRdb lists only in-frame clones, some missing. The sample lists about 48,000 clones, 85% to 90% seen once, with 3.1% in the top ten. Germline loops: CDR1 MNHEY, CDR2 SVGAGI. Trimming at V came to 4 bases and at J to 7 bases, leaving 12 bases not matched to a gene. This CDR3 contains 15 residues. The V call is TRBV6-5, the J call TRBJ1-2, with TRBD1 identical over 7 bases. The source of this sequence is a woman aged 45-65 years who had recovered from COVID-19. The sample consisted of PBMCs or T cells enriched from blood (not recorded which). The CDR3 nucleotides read TGTGCCAGCAGTTTAGACAGGGCTAATTTCGGTGGCTACACCTTC. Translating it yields CASSLDRANFGGYTF.